The 8 T cell receptor beta chains reported below all come from one sample, sequenced in a study of shared clonotypes between healthy human individuals. Naive-designated CD8 cells lacked CD45RO, were positively enriched for CCR7, and omitted terminally differentiated effector memory CD45RA+ cells. The protocol was immunoSEQ multiplex PCR, while the TCRdb copy is restricted to in-frame clones and leaves out a portion. Of some 2,100,000 clones in the sample, under 95% were seen once. Sequenced input: naive CD8+ T cells from PBMCs. The receptors here all came from a man between 18 and 35 years old in good health. Some clones in this sample may be carry-over from other donors' samples.

The chain joins TRBV13 to TRBJ2-7; D may be TRBD1 or TRBD2 (5 bases each). Trimming removed 9 bases at V and 4 bases at J, with 43 bases between. Germline CDR1 PRHDT, CDR2 FYEKMQ (reference sequence). This CDR3 spans 22 amino acids. The CDR3 bases are TGTGCCAGTGGTCAACCCGCTGGGGGAATAGAAAGTTTAGGGGTACGAGCTTACGAGCAGTACTTC. Translating it yields CASGQPAGGIESLGVRAYEQYF.

On this clone itself: Other DNA sequences in this specimen translate into the identical CDR3. V is TRBV19 and J is TRBJ1-3; D is possibly TRBD1 (5 bases). This CDR3 comprises 14 residues. V was pared by 3 bases and J by 4 bases, with 10 bases between. Germline loops: CDR1 LNHDA, CDR2 SQIVND (reference sequence). The chain's CDR3 is CASSILGDGNTIYF. CDR3 nucleotides: TGTGCCAGTAGTATCCTAGGGGACGGAAACACCATATATTTT.

This chain connects TRBV7-9 to TRBJ2-6; D not resolved. The ends were cut back, 10 bases at V and 2 bases at J, with 6 bases in the middle. The CDR3 is made up of 12 amino acids. The germline V gene encodes CDR1 SEHNR and CDR2 FQNEAQ (reference sequence). The chain's CDR3 is CATKAGANVLTF. The CDR3 DNA is TGTGCCACAAAGGCTGGGGCCAACGTCCTGACTTTC.

V is TRBV4-1 and J is TRBJ2-5; 8 nucleotides agree with TRBD1. Germline V gene lookup returns CDR1 MGHRA and CDR2 YSYEKL. This CDR3 region has 15 residues. V trimming: 3 bases; J trimming: 1 base; junction bases outside the gene matches: 4. The CDR3 loop reads CASSQADRGQETQYF. In DNA form, the CDR3 reads TGCGCCAGCAGCCAGGCCGACAGGGGCCAAGAGACCCAGTACTTC.

V and J are TRBV6-5 and TRBJ1-6, with TRBD1 as a possible D gene (5 bases). V lost 2 bases, J lost 10 bases, and 9 bases lay in between. The CDR3 has 13 residues. Germline-derived CDR1 and CDR2 are MNHEY and SVGAGI. The chain's CDR3 is CASSYGAGSPLHF. CDR3 DNA: TGTGCCAGCAGTTACGGGGCGGGGTCACCCCTCCACTTT.

V and J are TRBV6-1 and TRBJ1-5, with D unresolved. Trimming removed 4 bases at V and 4 bases at J, with 2 bases between. Germline V gives CDR1 MNHNS, CDR2 SASEGT. The CDR3 length is 11 residues. The CDR3 here is CASSANQPQHF. The CDR3 DNA reads TGTGCCAGCAGTGCTAATCAGCCCCAGCATTTT.

The chain is built from TRBV7-9 and TRBJ2-5; no definite D call. Germline values: CDR1 SEHNR, CDR2 FQNEAQ (reference sequence). V lost 4 bases and J lost 4, with 16 bases in between. The CDR3 is 15 amino acids. CDR3 DNA sequence: TGTGCCAGCAGCTCAAGAGGCCTGGGCCCAGAGACCCAGTACTTC. It is translated as CASSSRGLGPETQYF.

This clone was seen only once. The chain carries TRBV19 and TRBJ1-1; TRBD1 agrees at 7 bases. J was trimmed by 4 bases and V by 5 bases; bases with no gene match: 7. Germline CDR1 LNHDA, CDR2 SQIVND (reference sequence). This CDR3 has 14 amino acids. The CDR3 nucleotides are TGTGCCAGTAGTCGCAGGGGGTTGGGCACTGAAGCTTTCTTT. This translates into CASSRRGLGTEAFF.